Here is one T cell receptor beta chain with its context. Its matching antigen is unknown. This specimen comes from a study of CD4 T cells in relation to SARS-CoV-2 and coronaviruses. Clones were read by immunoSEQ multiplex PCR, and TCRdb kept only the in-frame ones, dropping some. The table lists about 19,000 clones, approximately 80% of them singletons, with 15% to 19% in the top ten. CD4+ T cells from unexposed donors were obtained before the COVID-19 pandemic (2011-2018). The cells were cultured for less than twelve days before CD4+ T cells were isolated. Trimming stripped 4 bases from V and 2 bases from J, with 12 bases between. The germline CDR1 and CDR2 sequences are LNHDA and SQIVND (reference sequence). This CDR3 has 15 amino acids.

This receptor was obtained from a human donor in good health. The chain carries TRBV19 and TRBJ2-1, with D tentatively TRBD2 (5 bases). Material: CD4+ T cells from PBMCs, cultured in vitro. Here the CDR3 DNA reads TGTGCCAGTAGTACCCAAGCGGAACCCTACAATGAGCAGTTCTTC. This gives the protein CASSTQAEPYNEQFF.